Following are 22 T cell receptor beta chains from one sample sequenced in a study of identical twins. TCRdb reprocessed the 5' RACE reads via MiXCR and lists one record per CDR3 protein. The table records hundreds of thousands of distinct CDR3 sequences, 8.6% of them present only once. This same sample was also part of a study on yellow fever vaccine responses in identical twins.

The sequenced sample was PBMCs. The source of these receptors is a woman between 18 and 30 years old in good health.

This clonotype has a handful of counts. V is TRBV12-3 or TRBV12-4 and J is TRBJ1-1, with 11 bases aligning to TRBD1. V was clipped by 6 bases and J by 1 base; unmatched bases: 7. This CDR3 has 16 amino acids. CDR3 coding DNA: TGTGCCAGCAGCTCCGGGACAGGGGGACCGAACACTGAAGCTTTCTTT. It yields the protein CASSSGTGGPNTEAFF.

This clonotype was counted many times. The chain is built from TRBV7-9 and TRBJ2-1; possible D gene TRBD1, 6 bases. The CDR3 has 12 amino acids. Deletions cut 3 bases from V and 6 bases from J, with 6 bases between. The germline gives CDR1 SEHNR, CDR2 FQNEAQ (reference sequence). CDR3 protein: CASSLGANEQFF. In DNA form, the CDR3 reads TGTGCCAGCAGCTTGGGGGCCAATGAGCAGTTCTTC. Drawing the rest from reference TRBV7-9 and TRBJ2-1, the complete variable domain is DTGVSQNPRHKITKRGQNVTFRCDPISEHNRLYWYRQTLGQGPEFLTYFQNEAQLEKSRLLSDRFSAERPKGSFSTLEIQRTEQGDSAMYLCASSLGANEQFFGPGTRLTVL.

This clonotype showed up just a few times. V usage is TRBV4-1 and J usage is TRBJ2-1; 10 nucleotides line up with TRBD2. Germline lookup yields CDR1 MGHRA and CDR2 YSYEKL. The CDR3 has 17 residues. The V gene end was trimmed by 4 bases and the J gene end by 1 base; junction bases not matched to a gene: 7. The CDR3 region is CASSLQTSGLSYNEQFF. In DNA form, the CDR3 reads TGCGCCAGCAGCCTCCAGACTAGCGGGCTATCCTACAATGAGCAGTTCTTC.

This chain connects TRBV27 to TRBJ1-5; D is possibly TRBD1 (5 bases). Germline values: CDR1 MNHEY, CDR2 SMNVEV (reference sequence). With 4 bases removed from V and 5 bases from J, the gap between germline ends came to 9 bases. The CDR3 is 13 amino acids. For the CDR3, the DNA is TGTGCCAGCAGTTCCAGGGATCATCAGCCCCAGCATTTT. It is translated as CASSSRDHQPQHF.

This CDR3 reads CASSPPGDRGADGYTF. The CDR3 DNA follows: TGTGCCAGCTCACCACCGGGGGACAGGGGAGCTGATGGCTACACCTTC. This chain connects TRBV18 to TRBJ1-2, with 10 bases aligning to TRBD1. After removal of 0 bases from V and 6 bases from J, the junction contained 7 bases not matched to a gene. Germline V lookup: CDR1 KGHSH, CDR2 LQKENI. There are 16 residues in the CDR3.

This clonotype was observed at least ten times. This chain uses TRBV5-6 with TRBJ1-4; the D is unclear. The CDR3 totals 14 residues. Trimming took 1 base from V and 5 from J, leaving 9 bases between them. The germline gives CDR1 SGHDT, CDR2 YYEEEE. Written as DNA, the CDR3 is TGTGCCAGCAGCTTGTTACTCGGGAATGAAAAACTGTTTTTT. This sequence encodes CASSLLLGNEKLFF.

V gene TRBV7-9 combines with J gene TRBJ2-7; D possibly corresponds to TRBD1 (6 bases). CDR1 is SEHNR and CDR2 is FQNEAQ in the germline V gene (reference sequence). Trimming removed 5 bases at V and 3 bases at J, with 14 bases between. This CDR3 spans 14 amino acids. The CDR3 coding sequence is TGTGCCAGCAGCGCCTCTGGACAGCACTACGAGCAGTACTTC. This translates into CASSASGQHYEQYF.

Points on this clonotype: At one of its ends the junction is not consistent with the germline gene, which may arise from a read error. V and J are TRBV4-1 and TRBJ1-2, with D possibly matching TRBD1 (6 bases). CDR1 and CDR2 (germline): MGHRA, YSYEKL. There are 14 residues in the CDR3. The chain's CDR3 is CASSQGQANYGCTF. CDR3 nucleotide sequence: TGCGCCAGCAGCCAAGGACAGGCGAACTATGGCTGCACCTTC.

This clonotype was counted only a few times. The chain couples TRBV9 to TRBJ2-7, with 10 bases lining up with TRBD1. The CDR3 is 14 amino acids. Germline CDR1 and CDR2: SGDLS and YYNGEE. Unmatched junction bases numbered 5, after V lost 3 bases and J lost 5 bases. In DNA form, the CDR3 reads TGTGCCAGCAGCGCGGGGGACAGGGGCAACGAGCAGTACTTC. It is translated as CASSAGDRGNEQYF.

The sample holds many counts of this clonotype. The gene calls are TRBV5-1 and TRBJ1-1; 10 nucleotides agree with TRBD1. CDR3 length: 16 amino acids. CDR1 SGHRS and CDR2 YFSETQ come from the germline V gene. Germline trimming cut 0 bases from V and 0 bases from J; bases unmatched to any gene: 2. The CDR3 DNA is TGCGCCAGCAGCTTGGGACAGGGGGCCGTGAACACTGAAGCTTTCTTT. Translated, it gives CASSLGQGAVNTEAFF. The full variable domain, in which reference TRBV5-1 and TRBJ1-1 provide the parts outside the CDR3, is KAGVTQTPRYLIKTRGQQVTLSCSPISGHRSVSWYQQTPGQGLQFLFEYFSETQRNKGNFPGRFSGRQFSNSRSEMNVSTLELGDSALYLCASSLGQGAVNTEAFFGQGTRLTVV.

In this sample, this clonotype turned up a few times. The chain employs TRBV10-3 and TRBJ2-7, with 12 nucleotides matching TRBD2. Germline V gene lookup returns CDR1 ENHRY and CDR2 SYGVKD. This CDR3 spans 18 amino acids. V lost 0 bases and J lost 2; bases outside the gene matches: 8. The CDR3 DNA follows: TGTGCCATCAGTGAGTCGACTAGCGGGGGTGTATTAACCTACGAGCAGTACTTC. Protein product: CAISESTSGGVLTYEQYF.

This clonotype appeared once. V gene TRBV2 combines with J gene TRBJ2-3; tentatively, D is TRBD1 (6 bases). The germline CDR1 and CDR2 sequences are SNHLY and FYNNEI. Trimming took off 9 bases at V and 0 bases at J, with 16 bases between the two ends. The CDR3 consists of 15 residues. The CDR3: CASSGQGFSTDTQYF. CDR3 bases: TGTGCCAGTTCCGGTCAGGGGTTTAGCACAGATACGCAGTATTTT.

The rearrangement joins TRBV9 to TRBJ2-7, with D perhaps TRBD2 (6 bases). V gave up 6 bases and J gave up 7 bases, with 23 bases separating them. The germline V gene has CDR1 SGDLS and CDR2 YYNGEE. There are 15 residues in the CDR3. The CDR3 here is CASTRMLGGISEQYF. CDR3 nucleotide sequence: TGTGCCAGCACCCGGATGTTGGGGGGAATTTCTGAGCAGTACTTC.

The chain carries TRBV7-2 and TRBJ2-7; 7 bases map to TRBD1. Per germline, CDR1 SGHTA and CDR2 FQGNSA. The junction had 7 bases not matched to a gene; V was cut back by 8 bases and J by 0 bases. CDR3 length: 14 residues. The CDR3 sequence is CASRWTGTSYEQYF. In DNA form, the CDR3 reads TGTGCCAGCCGGTGGACAGGTACCTCCTACGAGCAGTACTTC. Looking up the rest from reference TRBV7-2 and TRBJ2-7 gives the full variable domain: GAGVSQSPSNKVTEKGKDVELRCDPISGHTALYWYRQSLGQGLEFLIYFQGNSAPDKSGLPSDRFSAERTGGSVSTLTIQRTQQEDSAVYLCASRWTGTSYEQYFGPGTRLTVT.

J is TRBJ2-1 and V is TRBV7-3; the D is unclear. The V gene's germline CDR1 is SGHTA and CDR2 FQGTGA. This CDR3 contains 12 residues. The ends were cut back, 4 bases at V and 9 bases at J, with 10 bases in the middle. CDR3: CASSYDHSEQFF. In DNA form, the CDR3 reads TGTGCCAGCAGCTATGACCACAGTGAGCAGTTCTTC.

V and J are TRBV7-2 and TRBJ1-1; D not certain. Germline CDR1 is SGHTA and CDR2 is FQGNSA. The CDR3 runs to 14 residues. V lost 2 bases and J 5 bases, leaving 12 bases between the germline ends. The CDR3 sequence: CASSLRSEWTEAFF. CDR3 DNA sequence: TGTGCCAGCAGCTTACGATCGGAATGGACTGAAGCTTTCTTT.

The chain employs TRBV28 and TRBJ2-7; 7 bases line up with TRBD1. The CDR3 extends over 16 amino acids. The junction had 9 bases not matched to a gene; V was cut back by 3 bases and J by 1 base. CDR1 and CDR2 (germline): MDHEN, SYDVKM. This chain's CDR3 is CASSFNARGLSYEQYF. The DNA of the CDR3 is TGTGCCAGCAGTTTTAACGCAAGGGGGCTGTCCTACGAGCAGTACTTC.

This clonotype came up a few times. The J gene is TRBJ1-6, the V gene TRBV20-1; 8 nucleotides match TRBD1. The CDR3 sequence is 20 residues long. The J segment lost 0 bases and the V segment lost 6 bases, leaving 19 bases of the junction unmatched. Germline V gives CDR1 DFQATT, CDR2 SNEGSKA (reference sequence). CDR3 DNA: TGCAGTGCAACCCCCGCCGGACAGGGAACAAGGAGCTCCTATAATTCACCCCTCCACTTT. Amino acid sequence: CSATPAGQGTRSSYNSPLHF.

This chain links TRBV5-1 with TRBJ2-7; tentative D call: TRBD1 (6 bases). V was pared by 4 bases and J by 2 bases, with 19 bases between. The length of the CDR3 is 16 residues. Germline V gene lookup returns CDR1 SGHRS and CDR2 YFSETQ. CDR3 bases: TGCGCCAGCAGCCTGCAGGGGTCAGGGCTCCCCTACGAGCAGTACTTC. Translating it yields CASSLQGSGLPYEQYF.

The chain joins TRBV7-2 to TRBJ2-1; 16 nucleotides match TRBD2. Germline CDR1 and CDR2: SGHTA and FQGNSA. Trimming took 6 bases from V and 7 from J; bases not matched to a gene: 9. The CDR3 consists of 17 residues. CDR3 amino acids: CASSPGLAGGRSNEQFF. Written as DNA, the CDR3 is TGTGCCAGCAGTCCGGGACTAGCGGGGGGGCGATCGAATGAGCAGTTCTTC.

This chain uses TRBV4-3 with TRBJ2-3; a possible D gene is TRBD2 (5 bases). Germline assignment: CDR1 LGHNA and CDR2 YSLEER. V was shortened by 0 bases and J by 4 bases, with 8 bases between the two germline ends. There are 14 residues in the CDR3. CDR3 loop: CASSQESLADTQYF. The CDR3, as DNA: TGCGCCAGCAGCCAAGAGTCACTAGCAGATACGCAGTATTTT.

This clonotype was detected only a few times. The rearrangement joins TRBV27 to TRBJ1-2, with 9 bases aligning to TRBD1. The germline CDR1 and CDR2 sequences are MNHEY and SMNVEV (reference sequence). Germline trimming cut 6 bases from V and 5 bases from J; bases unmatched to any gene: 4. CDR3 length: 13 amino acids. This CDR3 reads CASRDRGGYGYTF. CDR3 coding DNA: TGTGCCAGCAGGGACAGGGGAGGGTATGGCTACACCTTC.